This TCR beta chain was observed in a study of OX40 agonist ivuxolimab in advanced cancers. Assay: immunoSEQ multiplex PCR; the TCRdb copy retains only in-frame clones and omits some. Among some 23,000 clones, over 70% were seen once, and the ten largest hold 9.5% to 15%. This clone showed up just once. Germline CDR1 is GTSNPN and CDR2 is SVGIG (reference sequence). CDR3 length: 20 residues. V trimming: 0 bases; J trimming: 5 bases; junction bases outside the gene matches: 18. The sequence came from an adult with an advanced solid tumor such as melanoma, head and neck, liver or kidney cancer. The sequenced sample was CD4+ or CD8+ T cells sorted from blood, obtained in a trial of the OX40 agonist ivuxolimab. The J gene is TRBJ2-3, the V gene TRBV30; 12 nucleotides agree with TRBD2. CDR3 region: CAWSVRRVWLAGGFGDTQYF. CDR3 bases: TGTGCCTGGAGTGTACGGAGGGTATGGCTAGCGGGGGGGTTCGGAGATACGCAGTATTTT.